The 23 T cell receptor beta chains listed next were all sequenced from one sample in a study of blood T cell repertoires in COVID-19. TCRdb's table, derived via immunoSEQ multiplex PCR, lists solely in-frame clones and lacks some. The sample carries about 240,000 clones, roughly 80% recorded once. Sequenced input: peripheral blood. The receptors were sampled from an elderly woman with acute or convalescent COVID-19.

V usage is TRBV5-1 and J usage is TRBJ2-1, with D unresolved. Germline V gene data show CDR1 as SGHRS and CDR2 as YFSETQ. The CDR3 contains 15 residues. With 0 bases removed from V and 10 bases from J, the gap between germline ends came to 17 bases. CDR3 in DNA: TGCGCCAGCAGCTTGGCCGGGTCCCCAATAAGCGAGCAGTTCTTC. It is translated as CASSLAGSPISEQFF.

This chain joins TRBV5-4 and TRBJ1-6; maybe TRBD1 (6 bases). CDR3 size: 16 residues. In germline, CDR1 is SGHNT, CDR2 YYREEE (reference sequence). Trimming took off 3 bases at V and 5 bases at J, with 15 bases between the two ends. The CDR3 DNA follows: TGTGCCAGCAGCTCCACCCCAGGGGTCAATAATTCACCCCTCCACTTT. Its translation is CASSSTPGVNNSPLHF.

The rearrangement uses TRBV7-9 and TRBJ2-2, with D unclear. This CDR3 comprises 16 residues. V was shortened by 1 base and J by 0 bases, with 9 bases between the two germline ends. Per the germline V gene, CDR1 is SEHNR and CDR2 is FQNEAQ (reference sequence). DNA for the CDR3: TGTGCCAGCAGCTTAGAGTTTCTACCGAACACCGGGGAGCTGTTTTTT. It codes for CASSLEFLPNTGELFF.

The CDR3 region has the DNA TGTGCCAGCTCACCGCGAGAACAGGGTGACGGTGAAAAACTGTTTTTT. Protein: CASSPREQGDGEKLFF. The chain combines TRBV18 with TRBJ1-4; possible D gene TRBD1, 6 bases. Trimming took 3 bases from V and 7 from J, leaving 18 bases between them. Per the germline V gene, CDR1 is KGHSH and CDR2 is LQKENI. The CDR3 runs to 16 residues.

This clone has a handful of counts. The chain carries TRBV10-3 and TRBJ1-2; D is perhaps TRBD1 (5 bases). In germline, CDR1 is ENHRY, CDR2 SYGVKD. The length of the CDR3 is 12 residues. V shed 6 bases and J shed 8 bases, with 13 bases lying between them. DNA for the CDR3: TGTGCCATCAGCAGCGGGGGAGCGGGCTACACCTTC. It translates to CAISSGGAGYTF.

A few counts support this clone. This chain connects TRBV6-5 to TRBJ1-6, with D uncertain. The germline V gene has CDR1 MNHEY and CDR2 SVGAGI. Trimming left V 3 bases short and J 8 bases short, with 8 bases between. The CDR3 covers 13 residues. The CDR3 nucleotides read TGTGCCAGCAGTTATCGGAGTTATTCACCCCTCCACTTT. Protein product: CASSYRSYSPLHF.

CDR3 DNA: TGTGCCAGCAGCGTAGGTGGTCTGGGGGGAAACTATGGCTACACCTTC. Its protein is CASSVGGLGGNYGYTF. The J gene is TRBJ1-2, the V gene TRBV9; tentatively, D is TRBD1 (5 bases). The germline CDR1 and CDR2 sequences are SGDLS and YYNGEE. The CDR3 runs to 16 residues. The V gene lost 0 bases and the J gene lost 2 bases, with 14 bases spanning the gap.

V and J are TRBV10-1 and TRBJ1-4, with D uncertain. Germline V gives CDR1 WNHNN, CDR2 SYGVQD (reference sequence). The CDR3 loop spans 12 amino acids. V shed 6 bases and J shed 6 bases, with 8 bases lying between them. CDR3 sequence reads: CASSGSDEKLFF. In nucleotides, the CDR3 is TGCGCCAGCAGCGGTTCTGATGAAAAACTGTTTTTT.

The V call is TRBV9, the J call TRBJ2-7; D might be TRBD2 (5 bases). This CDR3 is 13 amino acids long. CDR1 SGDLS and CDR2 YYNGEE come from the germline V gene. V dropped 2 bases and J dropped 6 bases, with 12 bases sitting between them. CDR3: CASSVDLYSEQYF. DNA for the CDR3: TGTGCCAGCAGCGTGGACTTGTACTCCGAGCAGTACTTC.

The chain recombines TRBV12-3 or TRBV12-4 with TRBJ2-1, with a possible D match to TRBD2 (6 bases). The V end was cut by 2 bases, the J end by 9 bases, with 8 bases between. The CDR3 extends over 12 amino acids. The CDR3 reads CASSLYGSEQFF. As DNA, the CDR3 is TGTGCCAGCAGTTTATACGGGAGTGAGCAGTTCTTC.

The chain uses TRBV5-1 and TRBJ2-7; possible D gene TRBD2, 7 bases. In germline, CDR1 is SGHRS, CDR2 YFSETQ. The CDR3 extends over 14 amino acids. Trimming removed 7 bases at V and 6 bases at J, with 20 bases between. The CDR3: CASSPEGGRPEQYF. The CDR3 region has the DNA TGCGCCAGCTCCCCCGAGGGGGGGCGGCCCGAGCAGTACTTC.

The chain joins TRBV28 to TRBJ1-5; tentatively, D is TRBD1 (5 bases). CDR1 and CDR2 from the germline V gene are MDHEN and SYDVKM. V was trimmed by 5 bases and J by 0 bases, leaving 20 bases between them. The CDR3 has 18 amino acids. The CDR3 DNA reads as TGTGCCAGCAGTCCACTGCCAGCGGGGACTAATAGCAATCAGCCCCAGCATTTT. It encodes CASSPLPAGTNSNQPQHF.

The CDR3 sequence: CASSAGTGYGYNSPLHF. The CDR3, as DNA: TGTGCCAGCAGCGCCGGGACAGGGTACGGGTATAATTCACCCCTCCACTTT. The chain employs TRBV9 and TRBJ1-6; 9 bases line up with TRBD1. V gave up 3 bases and J gave up 4 bases; unmatched junction bases: 8. The CDR3 is 17 amino acids. Per germline, CDR1 SGDLS and CDR2 YYNGEE.

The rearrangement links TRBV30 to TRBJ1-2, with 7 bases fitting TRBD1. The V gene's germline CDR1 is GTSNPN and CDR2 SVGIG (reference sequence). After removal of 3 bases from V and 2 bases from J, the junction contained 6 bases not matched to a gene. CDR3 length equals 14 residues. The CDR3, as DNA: TGTGCCTGGAGCCCCCTGACAGGGAACTATGGCTACACCTTC. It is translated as CAWSPLTGNYGYTF.

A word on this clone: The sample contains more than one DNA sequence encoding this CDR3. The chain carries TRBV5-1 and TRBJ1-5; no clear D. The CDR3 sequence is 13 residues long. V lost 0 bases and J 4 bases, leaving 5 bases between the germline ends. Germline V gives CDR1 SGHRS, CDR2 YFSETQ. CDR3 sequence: CASSLDTNQPQHF. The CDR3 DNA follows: TGCGCCAGCAGCTTGGACACAAATCAGCCCCAGCATTTT.

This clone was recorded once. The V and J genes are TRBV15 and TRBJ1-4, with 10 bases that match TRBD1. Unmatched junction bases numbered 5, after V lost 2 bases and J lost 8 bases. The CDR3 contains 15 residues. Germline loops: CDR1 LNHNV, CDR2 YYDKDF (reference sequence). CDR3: CATSRPGTGAEKLFF. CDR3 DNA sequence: TGTGCCACCAGCAGACCCGGGACAGGGGCGGAAAAACTGTTTTTT.

Written as DNA, the CDR3 is TGTGCCAGCAGTTTCGGTTCACCTTCCCTTCTATATAATTCACCCCTCCACTTT. Protein sequence: CASSFGSPSLLYNSPLHF. This rearrangement joins TRBV27 to TRBJ1-6, with D uncertain. With 3 bases removed from V and 4 bases from J, the gap between germline ends came to 19 bases. This CDR3 is built from 18 residues. Germline V gene lookup returns CDR1 MNHEY and CDR2 SMNVEV (reference sequence).

The CDR3 is CASSFRYNEQFF. The CDR3 DNA is TGTGCCAGCAGTTTCCGCTACAATGAGCAGTTCTTC. This chain uses TRBV28 with TRBJ2-1; no reliable D call. Per the germline V gene, CDR1 is MDHEN and CDR2 is SYDVKM. This CDR3 region has 12 residues. The V end lost 3 bases, the J end lost 3 bases, and 3 bases lay between the germline ends.

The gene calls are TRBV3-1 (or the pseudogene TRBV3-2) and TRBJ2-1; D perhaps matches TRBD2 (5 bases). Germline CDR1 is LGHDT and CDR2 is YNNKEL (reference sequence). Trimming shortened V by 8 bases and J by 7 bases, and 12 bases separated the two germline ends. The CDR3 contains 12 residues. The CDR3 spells CASEGGGNEQFF. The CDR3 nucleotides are TGTGCCAGCGAAGGCGGCGGGAATGAGCAGTTCTTC.

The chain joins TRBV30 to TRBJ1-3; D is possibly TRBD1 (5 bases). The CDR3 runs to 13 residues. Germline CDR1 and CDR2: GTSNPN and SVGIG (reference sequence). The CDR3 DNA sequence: TGTGGCGGTCGGGGGAGCTCTGGAAACACCATATATTTT. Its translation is CGGRGSSGNTIYF.

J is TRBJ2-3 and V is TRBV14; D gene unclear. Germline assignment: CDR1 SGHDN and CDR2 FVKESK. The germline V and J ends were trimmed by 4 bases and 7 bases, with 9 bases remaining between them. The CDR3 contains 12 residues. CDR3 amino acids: CASSRNSYTQYF. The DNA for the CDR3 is TGTGCCAGCAGCCGGAATAGCTATACGCAGTATTTT.

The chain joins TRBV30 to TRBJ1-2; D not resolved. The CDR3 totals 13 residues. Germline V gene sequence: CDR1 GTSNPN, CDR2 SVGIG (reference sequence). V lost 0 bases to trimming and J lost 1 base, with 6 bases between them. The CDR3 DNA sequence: TGTGCCTGGAGTGTAGCCGATAACTATGGCTACACCTTC. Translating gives CAWSVADNYGYTF. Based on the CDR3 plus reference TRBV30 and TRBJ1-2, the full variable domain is SQTIHQWPATLVQPVGSPLSLECTVEGTSNPNLYWYRQAAGRGLQLLFYSVGIGQISSEVPQNLSASRPQDRQFILSSKKLLLSDSGFYLCAWSVADNYGYTFGSGTRLTVV.

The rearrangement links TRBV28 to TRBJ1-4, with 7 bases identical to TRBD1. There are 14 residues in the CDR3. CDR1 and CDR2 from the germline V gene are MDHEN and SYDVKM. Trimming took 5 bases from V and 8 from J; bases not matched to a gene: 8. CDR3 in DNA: TGTGCCAGCAGTACCTCGGACAGGACGGAAAAACTGTTTTTT. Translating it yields CASSTSDRTEKLFF.